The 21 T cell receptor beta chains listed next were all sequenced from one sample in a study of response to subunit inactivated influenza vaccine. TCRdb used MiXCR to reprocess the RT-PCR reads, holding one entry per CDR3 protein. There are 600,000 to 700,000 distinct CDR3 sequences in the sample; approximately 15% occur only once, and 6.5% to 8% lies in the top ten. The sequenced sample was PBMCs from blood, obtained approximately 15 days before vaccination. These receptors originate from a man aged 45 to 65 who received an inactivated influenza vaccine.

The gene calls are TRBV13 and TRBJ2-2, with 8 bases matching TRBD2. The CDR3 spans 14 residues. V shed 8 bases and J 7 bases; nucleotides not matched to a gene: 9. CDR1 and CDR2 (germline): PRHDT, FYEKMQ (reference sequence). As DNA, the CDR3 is TGTGCCAGCTCAGCGGGGGCGCCTGGCGGGGAGCTGTTTTTT. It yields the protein CASSAGAPGGELFF. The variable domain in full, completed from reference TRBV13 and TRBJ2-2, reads AAGVIQSPRHLIKEKRETATLKCYPIPRHDTVYWYQQGPGQDPQFLISFYEKMQSDKGSIPDRFSAQQFSDYHSELNMSSLELGDSALYFCASSAGAPGGELFFGEGSRLTVL.

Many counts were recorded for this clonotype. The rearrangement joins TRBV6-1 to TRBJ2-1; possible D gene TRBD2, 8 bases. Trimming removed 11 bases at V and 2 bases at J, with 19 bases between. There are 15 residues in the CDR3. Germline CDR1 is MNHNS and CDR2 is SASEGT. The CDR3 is CAADRAGGPYNEQFF. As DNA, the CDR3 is TGTGCCGCAGACAGGGCGGGGGGTCCCTACAATGAGCAGTTCTTC.

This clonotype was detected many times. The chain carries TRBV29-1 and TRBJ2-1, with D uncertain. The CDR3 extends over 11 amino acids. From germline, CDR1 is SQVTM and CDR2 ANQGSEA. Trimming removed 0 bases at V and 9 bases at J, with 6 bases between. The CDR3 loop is CSVEDLGEQFF. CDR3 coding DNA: TGCAGCGTTGAAGATCTTGGTGAGCAGTTCTTC.

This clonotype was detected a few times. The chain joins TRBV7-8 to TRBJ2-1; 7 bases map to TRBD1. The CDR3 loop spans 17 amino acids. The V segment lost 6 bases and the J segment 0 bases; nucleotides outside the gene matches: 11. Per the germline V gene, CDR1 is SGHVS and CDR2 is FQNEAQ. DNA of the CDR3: TGTGCCAGCAGGATCAGCCGGACAGGTACCTCCTACAATGAGCAGTTCTTC. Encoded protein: CASRISRTGTSYNEQFF.

The CDR3 DNA is TGCAGTGCTAGTGACCAGGCTAGCGGGAATACAGATACGCAGTATTTT. It specifies CSASDQASGNTDTQYF. This chain links TRBV20-1 with TRBJ2-3, with TRBD2 identical over 9 bases. CDR1 and CDR2 from the germline V gene are DFQATT and SNEGSKA (reference sequence). Unmatched junction bases numbered 10, after V lost 3 bases and J lost 3 bases. CDR3 length equals 16 residues.

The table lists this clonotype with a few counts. The CDR3 sequence: CASSPRLAQADTQYF. The CDR3 DNA reads TGTGCCAGCTCACCAAGACTAGCCCAGGCCGATACGCAGTATTTT. This chain joins TRBV18 and TRBJ2-3, with TRBD2 matching over 7 bases. This CDR3 spans 15 amino acids. Germline V CDR1 and CDR2: KGHSH, LQKENI. V trimming: 2 bases; J trimming: 6 bases; junction bases outside the gene matches: 8.

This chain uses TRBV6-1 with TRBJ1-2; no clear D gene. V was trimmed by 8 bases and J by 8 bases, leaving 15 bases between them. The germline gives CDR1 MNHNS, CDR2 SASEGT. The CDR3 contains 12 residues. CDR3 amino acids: CASHAMVGGYTF. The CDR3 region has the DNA TGTGCCAGCCATGCGATGGTGGGGGGCTACACCTTC.

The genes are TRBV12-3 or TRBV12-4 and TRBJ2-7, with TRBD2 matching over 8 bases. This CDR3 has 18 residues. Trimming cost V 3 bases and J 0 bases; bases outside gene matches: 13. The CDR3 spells CASSLRIEAGGHSYEQYF. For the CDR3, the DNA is TGTGCCAGCAGTTTGCGTATAGAGGCGGGGGGCCACTCCTACGAGCAGTACTTC.

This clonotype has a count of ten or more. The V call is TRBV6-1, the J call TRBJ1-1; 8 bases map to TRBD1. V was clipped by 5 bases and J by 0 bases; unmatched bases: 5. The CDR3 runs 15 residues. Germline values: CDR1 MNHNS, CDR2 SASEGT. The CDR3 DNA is TGTGCCAGCAGTCGGGACAGGAGGATGAACACTGAAGCTTTCTTT. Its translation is CASSRDRRMNTEAFF.

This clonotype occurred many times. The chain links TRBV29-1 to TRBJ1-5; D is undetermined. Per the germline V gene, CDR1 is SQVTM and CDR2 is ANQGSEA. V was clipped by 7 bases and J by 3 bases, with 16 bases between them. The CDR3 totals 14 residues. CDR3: CSGKLPGDNQPQHF. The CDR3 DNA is TGCAGCGGGAAATTGCCCGGCGACAATCAGCCCCAGCATTTT.

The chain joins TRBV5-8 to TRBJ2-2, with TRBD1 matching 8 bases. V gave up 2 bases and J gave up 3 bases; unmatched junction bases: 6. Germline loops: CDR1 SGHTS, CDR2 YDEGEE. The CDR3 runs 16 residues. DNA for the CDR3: TGTGCCAGCAGCTTTCCAGGGGGCTTTGACACCGGGGAGCTGTTTTTT. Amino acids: CASSFPGGFDTGELFF.

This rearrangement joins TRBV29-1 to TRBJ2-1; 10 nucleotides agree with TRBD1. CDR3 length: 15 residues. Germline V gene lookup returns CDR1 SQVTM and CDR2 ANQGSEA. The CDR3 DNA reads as TGCGGGACCCGCCCAGACAGGGGGCTCTACAATGAGCAGTTCTTC. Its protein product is CGTRPDRGLYNEQFF.

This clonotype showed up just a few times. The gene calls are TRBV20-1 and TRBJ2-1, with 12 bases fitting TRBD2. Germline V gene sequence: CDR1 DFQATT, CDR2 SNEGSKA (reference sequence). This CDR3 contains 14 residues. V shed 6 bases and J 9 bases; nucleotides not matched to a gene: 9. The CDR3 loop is CSAPSGGAIGEQFF. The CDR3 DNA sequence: TGCAGTGCGCCTAGCGGGGGGGCCATAGGTGAGCAGTTCTTC.

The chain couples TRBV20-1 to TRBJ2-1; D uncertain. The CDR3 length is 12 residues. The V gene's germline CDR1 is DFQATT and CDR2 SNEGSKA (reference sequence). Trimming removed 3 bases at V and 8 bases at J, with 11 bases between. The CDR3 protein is CSASNLNHEQFF. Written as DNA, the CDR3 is TGCAGTGCTAGCAATTTGAACCATGAGCAGTTCTTC.

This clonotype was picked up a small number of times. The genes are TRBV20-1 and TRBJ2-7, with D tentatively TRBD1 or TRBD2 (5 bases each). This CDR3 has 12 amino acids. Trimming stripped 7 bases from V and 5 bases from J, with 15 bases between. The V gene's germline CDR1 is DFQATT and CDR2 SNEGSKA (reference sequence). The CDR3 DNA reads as TGCAGTGGTCGGGGCCCAAGAGACGAGCAGTACTTC. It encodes CSGRGPRDEQYF.

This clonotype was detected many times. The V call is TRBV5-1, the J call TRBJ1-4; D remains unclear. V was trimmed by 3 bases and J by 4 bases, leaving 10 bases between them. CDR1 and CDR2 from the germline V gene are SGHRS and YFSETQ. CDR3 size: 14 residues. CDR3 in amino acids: CASSSGVLNEKLFF. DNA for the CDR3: TGCGCCAGCAGCTCGGGTGTCCTTAATGAAAAACTGTTTTTT.

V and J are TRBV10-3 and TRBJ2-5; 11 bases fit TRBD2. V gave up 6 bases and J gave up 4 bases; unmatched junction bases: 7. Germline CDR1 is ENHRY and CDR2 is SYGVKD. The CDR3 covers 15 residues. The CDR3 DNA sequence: TGTGCCATCAGAGATAGCGGGGGGGGGAGAGAGACCCAGTACTTC. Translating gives CAIRDSGGGRETQYF.

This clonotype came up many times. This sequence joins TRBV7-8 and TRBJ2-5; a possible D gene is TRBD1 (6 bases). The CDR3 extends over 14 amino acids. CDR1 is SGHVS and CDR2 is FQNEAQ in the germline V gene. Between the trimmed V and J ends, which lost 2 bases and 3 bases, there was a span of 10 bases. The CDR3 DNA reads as TGTGCCAGCAGCTTACAGGGGCACAAAGAGACCCAGTACTTC. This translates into CASSLQGHKETQYF.

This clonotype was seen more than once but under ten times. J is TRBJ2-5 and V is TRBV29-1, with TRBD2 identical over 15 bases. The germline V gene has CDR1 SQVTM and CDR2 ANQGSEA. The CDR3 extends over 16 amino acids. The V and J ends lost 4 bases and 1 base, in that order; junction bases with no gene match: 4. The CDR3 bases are TGCAGCGTTGGGGGACTAGCGGGGGGACTCCAAGAGACCCAGTACTTC. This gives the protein CSVGGLAGGLQETQYF.

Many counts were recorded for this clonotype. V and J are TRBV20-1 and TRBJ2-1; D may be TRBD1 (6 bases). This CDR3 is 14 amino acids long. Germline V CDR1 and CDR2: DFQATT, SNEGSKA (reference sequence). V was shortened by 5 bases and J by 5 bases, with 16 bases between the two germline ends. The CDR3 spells CSAPRGSPHNEQFF. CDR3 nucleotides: TGCAGTGCTCCTAGGGGGAGTCCCCACAATGAGCAGTTCTTC.

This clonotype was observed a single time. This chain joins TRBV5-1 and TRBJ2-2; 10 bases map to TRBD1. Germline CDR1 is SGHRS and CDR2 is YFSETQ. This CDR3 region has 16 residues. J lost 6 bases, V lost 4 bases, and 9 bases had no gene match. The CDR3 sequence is CASSATGQGLSGELFF. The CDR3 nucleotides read TGCGCCAGCAGCGCAACGGGACAGGGGCTGTCCGGGGAGCTGTTTTTT.